The clone carrying this T cell receptor (beta chain) was found a few times. Its antigen is currently unknown. The study reverse transcribed the entire isolated RNA, so it sequenced expressed TCRB transcripts. Data came from immunoSEQ multiplex PCR; TCRdb stores just in-frame clones and leaves some out. This table has approximately 170,000 clones, roughly 8% appearing once. Every participating donor gave one draw, a heparinised blood sample averaging roughly 100 mL. CDR3 length: 16 amino acids. Trimming removed 8 bases from V and 3 bases from J; junction bases left unmatched: 12. Germline CDR1 is MDHEN and CDR2 is SYDVKM. This sample is part of a study of beta chain features in type 1 diabetes. Broader study findings: All four CD4+ subsets from Type 1 diabetes patients carried moderately but significantly shorter TCRB CDR3s.

Specimen: central memory CD4+ T cells from blood. The source is a man aged 18 to 30 with type 1 diabetes. The V gene is TRBV28, the J gene TRBJ2-7; 11 bases line up with TRBD1. CDR3 bases: TGTGCCAGCGGGGGAAGGGGACAGGGGGGAATCTACGAGCAGTACTTC. Protein product: CASGGRGQGGIYEQYF.